These 3 T cell receptor beta chains were sequenced from one sample in a study of blood T cell repertoires in COVID-19. Data came from immunoSEQ multiplex PCR; TCRdb stores just in-frame clones and leaves some out. This sample carries about 240,000 clones, around four fifths of them seen once, and the ten largest clones take roughly 2%. The sample was peripheral blood. These receptors all stem from a young man who had recovered from COVID-19.

This clone turned up a few times. The gene calls are TRBV18 and TRBJ1-2, with unresolved D. The CDR3 is 14 amino acids. V lost 5 bases, J lost 0 bases, and 10 bases lay in between. Per the germline V gene, CDR1 is KGHSH and CDR2 is LQKENI. The CDR3 sequence is CASSTSATNYGYTF. CDR3 coding DNA: TGTGCCAGCTCAACTAGTGCTACTAACTATGGCTACACCTTC.

The rearrangement joins TRBV5-8 to TRBJ2-3; 16 bases align to TRBD2. V lost 2 bases and J lost 4; bases outside the gene matches: 4. The CDR3 spans 17 residues. Germline-derived CDR1 and CDR2 are SGHTS and YDEGEE. The DNA of the CDR3 is TGTGCCAGCAGCTTCGGGACTAGCGGGGGGGCAGCAGATACGCAGTATTTT. It codes for CASSFGTSGGAADTQYF.

The chain couples TRBV25-1 to TRBJ1-6; weak D call: TRBD1 (6 bases). V was cut by 6 bases and J by 7 bases, with 7 bases left in between. The CDR3 has 12 residues. The V gene's germline CDR1 is MGHDK and CDR2 SYGVNS. The DNA of the CDR3 is TGTGCCAGCAGGCAGGGGAATTCACCCCTCCACTTT. This sequence encodes CASRQGNSPLHF.